This TCR beta chain is from a study of T cell responses to AZD1222 COVID-19 vaccine. The analysis combined second doses at about 4 or about 12 weeks. A word on this clone: Its specificity is unknown.

Findings and caveats of the study: Most donors were white British and more were female, and clonal diversity was possibly underestimated.

The method was immunoSEQ multiplex PCR; TCRdb's version includes in-frame clones alone and lacks a portion of them. This sample carries 100,000 to 150,000 clones, approximately 90% of them seen once, and the ten largest clones take around 7.1%. This CDR3 has 15 amino acids. V lost 3 bases to trimming and J lost 7 bases; unmatched junction nucleotides: 10. Germline CDR1 LGHNA, CDR2 YSLEER. The source material was peripheral blood, sampled 28 days after the second AZD1222 dose. The sequence came from an adult who received the AZD1222 COVID-19 vaccine. The V and J genes are TRBV4-3 and TRBJ2-5, with TRBD2 matching 8 bases. CDR3 DNA: TGCGCCAGCAGCCAGCTGACAGGCGCGGGGGGGACCCAGTACTTC. This sequence encodes CASSQLTGAGGTQYF.